This TCR beta chain was documented in a study of cytomegalovirus exposure and HLA in healthy donors. Both 60 Vbeta primers and 13 Jbeta primers went into the PCR. The data were produced by immunoSEQ multiplex PCR, yet TCRdb's version contains in-frame clones alone and is incomplete. The repertoire holds around 170,000 clones, with around 72% as singletons. Germline trimming cut 5 bases from V and 2 bases from J; bases unmatched to any gene: 5. The CDR3 covers 16 residues. CDR1 is SEHNR and CDR2 is FQNEAQ in the germline V gene (reference sequence). Study-wide findings and caveats: Cytomegalovirus-associated TCR beta chains were listed, numbering over 150.

About this clone itself: Its antigen is as yet unknown.

The chain recombines TRBV7-9 with TRBJ2-1; 11 positions match TRBD2. Sequencing was performed on PBMCs. This receptor was taken from a middle-aged woman in good health and CMV-seropositive. Here the CDR3 DNA reads TGTGCCAGCAGCCTCAATAGCGGGGGGGCCTACAATGAGCAGTTCTTC. Translating it yields CASSLNSGGAYNEQFF.